This T cell receptor beta chain was sequenced for a study of T cell responses to AZD1222 COVID-19 vaccine. About the study: Investigators merged groups given second doses at roughly 4 or roughly 12 weeks.

Notes on this clone: Its antigen is unidentified.

CDR1 and CDR2 from the germline V gene are MNHEY and SVGAGI. The ends lost 6 bases at V and 5 bases at J; junction bases unmatched: 7. The CDR3 is 14 amino acids. Method: immunoSEQ multiplex PCR; TCRdb's copy keeps in-frame clones and lacks some. The table records around 120,000 clones, 88% of them present only once. Points from the study as a whole: Distributed over spike, vaccine-associated CD4 TCRs predominated at 160-218 and 743-854. The donor group comprised mostly white British people and more females; the analysis possibly underestimated clonal diversity. Only a handful of AZD1222 recipients, roughly six in all, had baseline seropositivity.

V and J are TRBV6-5 and TRBJ1-1, with 9 bases matching TRBD1. This TCR was recovered from an adult in good health. Specimen: peripheral blood, collected on day 0 of AZD1222 vaccination. CDR3 amino acids: CASSYTGGRTEAFF. Written as DNA, the CDR3 is TGTGCCAGCAGCTATACAGGGGGCCGGACTGAAGCTTTCTTT.